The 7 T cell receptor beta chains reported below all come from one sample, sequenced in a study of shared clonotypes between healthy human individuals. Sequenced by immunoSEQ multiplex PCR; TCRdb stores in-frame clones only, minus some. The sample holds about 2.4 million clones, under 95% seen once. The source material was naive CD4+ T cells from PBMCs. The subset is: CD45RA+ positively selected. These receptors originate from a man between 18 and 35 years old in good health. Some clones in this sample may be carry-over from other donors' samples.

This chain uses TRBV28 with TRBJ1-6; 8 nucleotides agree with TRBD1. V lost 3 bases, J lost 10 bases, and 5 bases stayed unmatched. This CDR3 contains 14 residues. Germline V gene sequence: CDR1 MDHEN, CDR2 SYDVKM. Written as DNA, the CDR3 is TGTGCCAGCAGTTTGCCGACAGGGGAGTCACCCCTCCACTTT. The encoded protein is CASSLPTGESPLHF.

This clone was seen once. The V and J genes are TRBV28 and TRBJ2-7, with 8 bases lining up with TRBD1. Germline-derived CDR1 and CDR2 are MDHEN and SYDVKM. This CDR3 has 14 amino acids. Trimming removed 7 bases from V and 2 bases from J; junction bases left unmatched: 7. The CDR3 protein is CASTLRQGTYEQYF. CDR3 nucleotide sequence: TGTGCCAGCACCCTACGACAGGGGACCTACGAGCAGTACTTC. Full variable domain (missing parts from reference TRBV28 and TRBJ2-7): DVKVTQSSRYLVKRTGEKVFLECVQDMDHENMFWYRQDPGLGLRLIYFSYDVKMKEKGDIPEGYSVSREKKERFSLILESASTNQTSMYLCASTLRQGTYEQYFGPGTRLTVT.

Here the CDR3 reads CASSAIGIYGYTF. The CDR3 coding sequence is TGTGCCAGCAGTGCGATCGGGATCTATGGCTACACCTTC. This chain links TRBV2 with TRBJ1-2, with no clear D. Trimming cost V 4 bases and J 4 bases, with 10 bases left between them. The CDR3 runs 13 residues. Germline CDR1 SNHLY, CDR2 FYNNEI.

The CDR3 DNA follows: TGTGCCAGTATCGGGACAGGGTCTGGCTACACCTTC. Its protein product is CASIGTGSGYTF. The chain employs TRBV6-5 and TRBJ1-2, with 9 bases fitting TRBD1. This CDR3 spans 12 amino acids. V was clipped by 9 bases and J by 7 bases; unmatched bases: 6. Germline V gene data show CDR1 as MNHEY and CDR2 as SVGAGI.

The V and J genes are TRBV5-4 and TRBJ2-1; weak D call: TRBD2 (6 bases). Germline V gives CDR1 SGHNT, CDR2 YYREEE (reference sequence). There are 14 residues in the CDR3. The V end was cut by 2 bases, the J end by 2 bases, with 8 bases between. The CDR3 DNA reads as TGTGCCAGCAGCTTCGGGGGAACCTACAATGAGCAGTTCTTC. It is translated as CASSFGGTYNEQFF.

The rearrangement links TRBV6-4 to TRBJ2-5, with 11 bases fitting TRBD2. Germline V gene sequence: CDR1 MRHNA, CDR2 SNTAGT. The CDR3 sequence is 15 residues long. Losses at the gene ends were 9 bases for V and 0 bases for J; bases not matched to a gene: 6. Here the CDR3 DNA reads TGTGCCAGAAGACGACTAGCGGGGTACCAAGAGACCCAGTACTTC. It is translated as CARRRLAGYQETQYF.

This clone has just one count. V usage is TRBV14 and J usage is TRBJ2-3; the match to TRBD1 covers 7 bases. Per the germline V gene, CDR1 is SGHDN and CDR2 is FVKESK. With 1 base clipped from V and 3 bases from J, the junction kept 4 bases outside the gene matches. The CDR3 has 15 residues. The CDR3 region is CASSQGQGWTDTQYF. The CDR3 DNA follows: TGTGCCAGCAGCCAAGGACAGGGATGGACAGATACGCAGTATTTT.